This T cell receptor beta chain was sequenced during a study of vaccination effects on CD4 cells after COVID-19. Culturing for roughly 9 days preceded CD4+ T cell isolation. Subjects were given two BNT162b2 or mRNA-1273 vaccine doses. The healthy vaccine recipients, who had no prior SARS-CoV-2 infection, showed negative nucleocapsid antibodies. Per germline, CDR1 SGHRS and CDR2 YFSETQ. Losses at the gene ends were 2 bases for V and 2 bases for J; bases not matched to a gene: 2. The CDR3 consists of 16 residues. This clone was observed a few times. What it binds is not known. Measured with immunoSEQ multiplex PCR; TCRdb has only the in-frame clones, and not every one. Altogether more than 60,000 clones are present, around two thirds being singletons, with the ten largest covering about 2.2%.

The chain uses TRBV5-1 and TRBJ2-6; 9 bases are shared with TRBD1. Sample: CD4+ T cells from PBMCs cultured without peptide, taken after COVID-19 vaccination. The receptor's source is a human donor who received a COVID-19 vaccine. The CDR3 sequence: CASSFRDRAGANVLTF. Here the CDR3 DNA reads TGCGCCAGCAGCTTCCGGGACAGGGCTGGGGCCAACGTCCTGACTTTC.